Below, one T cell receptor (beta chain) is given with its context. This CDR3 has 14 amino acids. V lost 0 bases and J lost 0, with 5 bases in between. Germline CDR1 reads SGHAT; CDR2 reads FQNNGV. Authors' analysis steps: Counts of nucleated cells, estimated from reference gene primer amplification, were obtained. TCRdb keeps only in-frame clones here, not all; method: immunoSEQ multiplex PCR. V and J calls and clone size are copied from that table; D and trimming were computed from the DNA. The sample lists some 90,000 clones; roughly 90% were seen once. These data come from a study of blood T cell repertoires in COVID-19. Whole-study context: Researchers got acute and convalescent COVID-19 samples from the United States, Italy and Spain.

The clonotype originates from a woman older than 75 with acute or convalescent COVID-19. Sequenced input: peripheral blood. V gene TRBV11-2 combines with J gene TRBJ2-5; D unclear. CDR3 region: CASSLDRYQETQYF. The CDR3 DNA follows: TGTGCCAGCAGCTTAGACAGATACCAAGAGACCCAGTACTTC. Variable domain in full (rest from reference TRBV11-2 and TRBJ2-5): EAGVAQSPRYKIIEKRQSVAFWCNPISGHATLYWYQQILGQGPKLLIQFQNNGVVDDSQLPKDRFSAERLKGVDSTLKIQPAKLEDSAVYLCASSLDRYQETQYFGPGTRLLVL.